Below, 27 T cell receptor beta chains from the same sample are listed, as sequenced in a study of Ad26.COV2.S vaccination and SARS-CoV-2 variants. The treatment: roughly 20 received Ad26.COV2.S at low or high dose, single or two shots; 5 received placebo; per-sample allocation not given. Repertoires come from day 63 after the first vaccine or placebo injection. Profiled with immunoSEQ multiplex PCR; TCRdb holds only in-frame clones, not every one. The sample contains 300,000 to 400,000 clones, 85% to 90% of which appear only once. The starting material was peripheral blood, obtained in a trial of Ad26.COV2.S vaccine versus placebo. These receptors were taken from a person aged 18-65 years who received the Ad26.COV2.S COVID-19 vaccine or a placebo.

This sequence joins TRBV6-1 and TRBJ2-7, with TRBD1 identical over 8 bases. The CDR3 runs to 15 residues. Losses at the gene ends were 2 bases for V and 3 bases for J; bases not matched to a gene: 6. CDR1 is MNHNS and CDR2 is SASEGT in the germline V gene. The CDR3 protein is CASSEQGAGGYEQYF. In DNA form, the CDR3 reads TGTGCCAGCAGTGAACAGGGGGCGGGTGGCTACGAGCAGTACTTC.

Written as DNA, the CDR3 is TGCGCCAGCAGCTTGGAGGGAGGGCCTTCCACTGAAGCTTTCTTT. The encoded protein is CASSLEGGPSTEAFF. The genes are TRBV5-1 and TRBJ1-1; D gene unclear. The CDR3 totals 15 residues. Trimming stripped 0 bases from V and 4 bases from J, with 13 bases between. The germline gives CDR1 SGHRS, CDR2 YFSETQ.

The V gene is TRBV28, the J gene TRBJ1-2, with a weak D call TRBD1 (6 bases). CDR3 size: 13 residues. Germline V gene sequence: CDR1 MDHEN, CDR2 SYDVKM. Trimming removed 5 bases from V and 4 bases from J, with 11 bases in between. CDR3 residues: CASSTGQVYGYTF. The CDR3 DNA reads as TGTGCCAGCAGTACGGGACAAGTCTATGGCTACACCTTC.

This chain's CDR3 is CASSRPHQSYEQYF. The DNA of the CDR3 is TGTGCCAGCAGCCGTCCACATCAGTCCTACGAGCAGTACTTC. The chain joins TRBV6-2 or TRBV6-3 to TRBJ2-7; D call uncertain. V dropped 6 bases and J dropped 1 base, with 13 bases sitting between them. Germline V gene data show CDR1 as MNHEY and CDR2 as SVGEGT. The length of the CDR3 is 14 residues.

The chain recombines TRBV6-5 with TRBJ1-2; D is unresolved. The CDR3 has 11 residues. The V end was cut by 10 bases, the J end by 6 bases, with 12 bases between. Germline CDR1 and CDR2: MNHEY and SVGAGI. CDR3 DNA: TGTGCCACCCTAGGGTCGGATGGCTACACCTTC. It yields the protein CATLGSDGYTF.

V and J are TRBV6-5 and TRBJ2-7; no reliable D call. The V end lost 0 bases, the J end lost 0 bases, and 12 bases lay between the germline ends. Germline V lookup: CDR1 MNHEY, CDR2 SVGAGI. The CDR3 is made up of 16 amino acids. This chain's CDR3 is CASSYSAGASSYEQYV. Written as DNA, the CDR3 is TGTGCCAGCAGTTACTCGGCAGGCGCCAGCTCCTACGAGCAGTACGTC.

The chain joins TRBV5-4 to TRBJ2-5; D is possibly TRBD1 (7 bases). This CDR3 is built from 14 residues. Per germline, CDR1 SGHNT and CDR2 YYREEE (reference sequence). Trimming left V 4 bases short and J 5 bases short, with 15 bases between. CDR3 coding DNA: TGTGCCAGCAGCCTCGACAGGGCGGGGGAGACCCAGTACTTC. It encodes CASSLDRAGETQYF.

This clone was seen only once. CDR3 residues: CASSSGTSGYNEQFF. The CDR3 nucleotides read TGTGCCAGCAGCTCCGGGACTAGCGGATACAATGAGCAGTTCTTC. V and J are TRBV6-2 or TRBV6-3 and TRBJ2-1; TRBD2 agrees at 11 bases. The CDR3 contains 15 residues. The germline gives CDR1 MNHEY, CDR2 SVGEGT. Trimming cost V 6 bases and J 4 bases; bases outside gene matches: 5.

This sequence joins TRBV6-2 or TRBV6-3 and TRBJ2-7, with a tentative D call TRBD1 (6 bases). V lost 9 bases to trimming and J lost 0 bases, with 18 bases between them. CDR1 and CDR2 (germline): MNHEY, SVGEGT. This CDR3 comprises 15 residues. DNA for the CDR3: TGTGCCAGTAGTAACGGGGACACAAGCTCCTACGAGCAGTACGTC. Protein sequence: CASSNGDTSSYEQYV.

This chain joins TRBV18 and TRBJ1-3; no clear D gene. Trimming took 4 bases from V and 2 from J, leaving 15 bases between them. The CDR3 contains 16 residues. Germline V gene sequence: CDR1 KGHSH, CDR2 LQKENI. The CDR3 coding sequence is TGTGCCAGCTCACTCCGGGCCCCGGACGCTGGAAACACCATATATTTT. It codes for CASSLRAPDAGNTIYF.

CDR3 amino acids: CASSLEKGWGTEAFF. CDR3 DNA: TGTGCCAGCAGCTTAGAGAAGGGTTGGGGCACTGAAGCTTTCTTT. The rearrangement links TRBV7-9 to TRBJ1-1; no firm D call. The CDR3 totals 15 residues. V lost 1 base, J lost 4 bases, and 13 bases lay in between. Germline V gene lookup returns CDR1 SEHNR and CDR2 FQNEAQ (reference sequence). Looking up the rest from reference TRBV7-9 and TRBJ1-1 gives the full variable domain: DTGVSQNPRHKITKRGQNVTFRCDPISEHNRLYWYRQTLGQGPEFLTYFQNEAQLEKSRLLSDRFSAERPKGSFSTLEIQRTEQGDSAMYLCASSLEKGWGTEAFFGQGTRLTVV.

The V and J genes are TRBV4-3 and TRBJ2-5; 7 nucleotides line up with TRBD2. Germline assignment: CDR1 LGHNA and CDR2 YSLEER. CDR3 length: 16 residues. The J segment lost 4 bases and the V segment lost 4 bases, leaving 12 bases of the junction unmatched. This CDR3 is CASSPALGTIGETQYF. The CDR3, as DNA: TGCGCCAGCAGCCCTGCCTTAGGGACTATCGGAGAGACCCAGTACTTC.

V is TRBV7-2 and J is TRBJ1-3, with unresolved D. Germline V gene data show CDR1 as SGHTA and CDR2 as FQGNSA. The CDR3 spans 16 residues. Between the trimmed V and J ends, which lost 3 bases and 0 bases, there was a span of 12 bases. DNA for the CDR3: TGTGCCAGCAGCTTTGTAGGGCCGAGCTCTGGAAACACCATATATTTT. Amino acids: CASSFVGPSSGNTIYF.

This chain joins TRBV27 and TRBJ1-5; no clear D. Trimming removed 0 bases from V and 0 bases from J, with 6 bases in between. From germline, CDR1 is MNHEY and CDR2 SMNVEV (reference sequence). The CDR3 consists of 15 residues. The CDR3 spells CASSLSTSSNQPQHF. The DNA for the CDR3 is TGTGCCAGCAGTTTATCAACCAGTAGCAATCAGCCCCAGCATTTT.

This chain uses TRBV7-9 with TRBJ1-1; D uncertain. The CDR3 sequence is 14 residues long. CDR1 is SEHNR, CDR2 FQNEAQ, per germline (reference sequence). V lost 6 bases, J lost 1 base, and 12 bases lay in between. The CDR3 DNA is TGTGCCAGCAGGGGCGGGGAAACGAACACTGAAGCTTTCTTT. Its translation is CASRGGETNTEAFF.

This clone was counted only a few times. This sequence joins TRBV18 and TRBJ1-2; tentatively, D is TRBD1 (6 bases). Between the trimmed V and J ends, which lost 0 bases and 7 bases, there was a span of 12 bases. The length of the CDR3 is 14 residues. Germline loops: CDR1 KGHSH, CDR2 LQKENI. The CDR3, as DNA: TGTGCCAGCTCACCACCGACAGGAACGGGTGGCTACACCTTC. Protein sequence: CASSPPTGTGGYTF.

The J gene is TRBJ2-5, the V gene TRBV25-1, with TRBD2 matching over 7 bases. Germline values: CDR1 MGHDK, CDR2 SYGVNS. J lost 9 bases, V lost 6 bases, and 22 bases had no gene match. The CDR3 spans 17 residues. The CDR3 DNA reads as TGTGCCAGCAGGCAGGGAATCGGGGGGAATGACAAGCCTTCCCAGTACTTC. It encodes CASRQGIGGNDKPSQYF. Based on the CDR3 plus reference TRBV25-1 and TRBJ2-5, the full variable domain is EADIYQTPRYLVIGTGKKITLECSQTMGHDKMYWYQQDPGMELHLIHYSYGVNSTEKGDLSSESTVSRIRTEHFPLTLESARPSHTSQYLCASRQGIGGNDKPSQYFGPGTRLLVL.

The V call is TRBV16, the J call TRBJ1-2; D is undetermined. Germline V CDR1 and CDR2: KGHSY, FQNENV. The CDR3 has 13 amino acids. Trimming took 6 bases from V and 2 from J, leaving 10 bases between them. The CDR3 nucleotides read TGTGCCAGCAGACCGGACGGGAACTATGGCTACACCTTC. Its translation is CASRPDGNYGYTF.

The chain is built from TRBV29-1 and TRBJ2-2, with 7 bases fitting TRBD2. Trimming removed 4 bases from V and 0 bases from J; junction bases left unmatched: 14. The germline V gene has CDR1 SQVTM and CDR2 ANQGSEA. This CDR3 region has 18 residues. For the CDR3, the DNA is TGCAGCGTTGCGAAGTTTGCTAGCGGAGTGCCGAACACCGGGGAGCTGTTTTTT. Encoded protein: CSVAKFASGVPNTGELFF.

This clone occurred a few times. The chain carries TRBV28 and TRBJ1-1, with D tentatively TRBD1 (6 bases). The germline V gene encodes CDR1 MDHEN and CDR2 SYDVKM. This CDR3 has 12 amino acids. V lost 2 bases and J lost 13, with 14 bases in between. CDR3 region: CASSLQPGANFF. CDR3 DNA sequence: TGTGCCAGCAGTTTACAGCCGGGGGCCAATTTCTTT.

The gene calls are TRBV6-2 or TRBV6-3 and TRBJ1-5; 11 nucleotides agree with TRBD1. V lost 4 bases to trimming and J lost 7 bases; unmatched junction nucleotides: 15. The CDR3 consists of 18 residues. Germline CDR1 and CDR2: MNHEY and SVGEGT. The CDR3 DNA reads as TGTGCCAGCAGTTGCCACGAAAGGGACAGGGGGTTCTGGCAGCCCCAGCATTTT. Translating it yields CASSCHERDRGFWQPQHF.

The rearrangement joins TRBV3-1 (or the pseudogene TRBV3-2) to TRBJ2-1; D perhaps matches TRBD2 (6 bases). The germline V gene encodes CDR1 LGHDT and CDR2 YNNKEL (reference sequence). Trimming left V 5 bases short and J 0 bases short, with 11 bases between. This CDR3 is built from 15 residues. CDR3 nucleotide sequence: TGTGCCAGCAGCTCCCCGGACTACTCCTACAATGAGCAGTTCTTC. As protein: CASSSPDYSYNEQFF.

The V gene is TRBV4-3, the J gene TRBJ2-3, with no clear D. Germline-derived CDR1 and CDR2 are LGHNA and YSLEER. The CDR3 runs to 15 residues. Trimming took off 0 bases at V and 2 bases at J, with 9 bases between the two ends. CDR3 amino acids: CASSQDLGPTDTQYF. CDR3 sequence (DNA): TGCGCCAGCAGCCAAGACTTGGGCCCCACAGATACGCAGTATTTT.

The rearrangement uses TRBV3-1 (or the pseudogene TRBV3-2) and TRBJ1-1; D is uncertain. Germline V gene data show CDR1 as LGHDT and CDR2 as YNNKEL (reference sequence). The CDR3 sequence is 14 residues long. The germline V and J ends were trimmed by 4 bases and 1 base, with 10 bases remaining between them. The CDR3 protein is CASSPDVGNTEAFF. CDR3 in DNA: TGTGCCAGCAGCCCCGATGTGGGGAACACTGAAGCTTTCTTT.

The rearrangement links TRBV13 to TRBJ2-7; D is possibly TRBD1 or TRBD2 (6 bases each). With 4 bases removed from V and 6 bases from J, the gap between germline ends came to 10 bases. Germline values: CDR1 PRHDT, CDR2 FYEKMQ (reference sequence). The CDR3 sequence is 12 residues long. CDR3 sequence: CASSSRGGEQYV. The CDR3 DNA sequence: TGTGCCAGCAGCTCCAGGGGAGGCGAGCAGTACGTC.

The V and J genes are TRBV19 and TRBJ2-5; the D gene is possibly TRBD2 (6 bases). CDR1 and CDR2 (germline): LNHDA, SQIVND (reference sequence). This CDR3 has 15 residues. Deletions cut 2 bases from V and 5 bases from J, with 15 bases between. CDR3 sequence: CASSIRDSPRETQYF. CDR3 DNA sequence: TGTGCCAGTAGTATAAGGGACTCCCCTCGGGAGACCCAGTACTTC.

V and J are TRBV6-5 and TRBJ1-4, with D perhaps matching TRBD1 (5 bases). The CDR3 is made up of 14 amino acids. CDR1 MNHEY and CDR2 SVGAGI come from the germline V gene. The V end was cut by 0 bases, the J end by 8 bases, with 10 bases between. The CDR3 is CASSYSGVGEKLFF. The DNA for the CDR3 is TGTGCCAGCAGTTACTCAGGGGTCGGAGAAAAACTGTTTTTT.